One sample yielded the 18 T cell receptor beta chains listed below, sequenced in a study of a mutant IDH1 vaccine in newly diagnosed glioma (dated by TCRdb to about 2021). In the paper's terms, the time point label means: week 23, last vaccination. A 20-mer mutant IDH1 peptide at 300 micrograms in Montanide made up each vaccine dose, which was injected subcutaneously together with topical imiquimod. These receptors are not linked to any known antigen. The protocol used for the library was the immunoSEQ multiplex PCR assay. TCRdb took this table from immuneACCESS and kept in-frame rearrangements with V and J called. Such tables lack part of the clones; where checked against another copy, unresolved V genes explain under half of the gap, and the rest is unexplained. This sample holds 38,000 or so clones; roughly 76% were observed only once. Jointly, the top ten make up about 5.5% of the sample. Specimen: PBMCs, collected from a glioma patient whose treatment included an IDH1 peptide vaccine. Receptor source: a man aged 40-50 years with glioma.

This clone was found once. This chain links TRBV10-3 with TRBJ2-5, with a weak D call TRBD2 (5 bases). With 0 bases removed from V and 5 bases from J, the gap between germline ends came to 10 bases. The CDR3 loop spans 14 amino acids. Germline V CDR1 and CDR2: ENHRY, SYGVKD. The CDR3 here is CAISESARGETQYF. The CDR3 coding sequence is TGTGCCATCAGTGAGTCCGCCAGAGGGGAGACCCAGTACTTC.

The chain couples TRBV10-1 to TRBJ2-5; D is unclear. This CDR3 comprises 12 residues. The germline V gene has CDR1 WNHNN and CDR2 SYGVQD (reference sequence). The V end lost 2 bases, the J end lost 11 bases, and 12 bases lay between the germline ends. CDR3 loop: CASSEVRSVQYF. CDR3 sequence (DNA): TGCGCCAGCAGTGAGGTCAGATCGGTGCAGTACTTC.

The rearrangement links TRBV5-6 to TRBJ1-2; D unresolved. The CDR3 loop spans 14 amino acids. Germline V CDR1 and CDR2: SGHDT, YYEEEE. V lost 0 bases and J 5 bases, leaving 11 bases between the germline ends. CDR3 sequence (DNA): TGTGCCAGCAGCTTGGCCGGGGTTGAGTATGGCTACACCTTC. It encodes CASSLAGVEYGYTF.

Only one count was recorded for this clone. V usage is TRBV23-1 and J usage is TRBJ1-1; the D gene is possibly TRBD1 (5 bases). TRBV23-1 is annotated as an ORF whose role is uncertain. This CDR3 has 15 residues. The V gene lost 0 bases and the J gene lost 4 bases, with 12 bases spanning the gap. In DNA, the CDR3 is TGCGCCAGCAGTCAATCGGGGGGAGCACGCACTGAAGCTTTCTTT. Amino acid sequence: CASSQSGGARTEAFF.

The genes are TRBV5-5 and TRBJ2-3; 8 bases are shared with TRBD2. The ends lost 5 bases at V and 2 bases at J; junction bases unmatched: 10. The CDR3 is made up of 16 amino acids. In germline, CDR1 is SGHKS, CDR2 YYEKEE (reference sequence). The DNA for the CDR3 is TGTGCCAGCAGTTCGAAACTAGCGGAGCACACAGATACGCAGTATTTT. Translation: CASSSKLAEHTDTQYF.

This clone was seen only once. The chain is built from TRBV7-6 and TRBJ2-1; D is perhaps TRBD1 (5 bases). The length of the CDR3 is 14 residues. V lost 1 base to trimming and J lost 9 bases, with 13 bases between them. Germline CDR1 is SGHVS and CDR2 is FNYEAQ. CDR3 nucleotides: TGTGCCAGCAGCTTAGTAGCAGGGCGTGGTGAGCAGTTCTTC. Translation gives CASSLVAGRGEQFF.

This clone turned up a few times. This sequence joins TRBV5-6 and TRBJ1-1; unclear D gene. The germline V and J ends were trimmed by 0 bases and 4 bases, with 7 bases remaining between them. In germline, CDR1 is SGHDT, CDR2 YYEEEE. This CDR3 region has 13 residues. CDR3 sequence (DNA): TGTGCCAGCAGCTTGGAGGCAGCCACTGAAGCTTTCTTT. This translates into CASSLEAATEAFF.

This rearrangement joins TRBV6-5 to TRBJ1-6, with TRBD1 matching 7 bases. CDR1 and CDR2 from the germline V gene are MNHEY and SVGAGI. The CDR3 totals 15 residues. Trimming cost V 5 bases and J 10 bases; bases outside gene matches: 11. This CDR3 reads CASSIRQGVGSPLHF. As DNA, the CDR3 is TGTGCCAGCAGTATTCGACAGGGAGTCGGATCACCCCTCCACTTT.

The rearrangement joins TRBV28 to TRBJ2-1; D gene unclear. CDR3 length: 14 amino acids. Trimming pared 6 bases from V and 2 bases from J, leaving 11 bases between. The germline CDR1 and CDR2 sequences are MDHEN and SYDVKM. The CDR3 sequence is CASSGRVAYNEQFF. The CDR3 region has the DNA TGTGCCAGCAGCGGCCGGGTCGCCTACAATGAGCAGTTCTTC.

The CDR3 region has the DNA TGTGCCAGCCCCACAGCTGATAGCAATCAGCCCCAGCATTTT. Protein: CASPTADSNQPQHF. This chain joins TRBV6-4 and TRBJ1-5; no definite D call. Germline V lookup: CDR1 MRHNA, CDR2 SNTAGT. V shed 8 bases and J shed 0 bases, with 11 bases lying between them. This CDR3 comprises 14 residues.

There are a few counts of this clone. The chain is built from TRBV18 and TRBJ1-5; D unclear. CDR1 and CDR2 (germline): KGHSH, LQKENI. Trimming took 6 bases from V and 3 from J, leaving 15 bases between them. The CDR3 has 15 amino acids. CDR3 sequence: CASSSEGRTNQPQHF. CDR3 sequence (DNA): TGTGCCAGCTCCTCGGAGGGCCGGACCAATCAGCCCCAGCATTTT.

J is TRBJ1-2 and V is TRBV6-6; 8 nucleotides agree with TRBD1. This CDR3 is 13 amino acids long. The V gene end was trimmed by 6 bases and the J gene end by 2 bases; junction bases not matched to a gene: 2. Germline V gives CDR1 MNHNY, CDR2 SVGAGI (reference sequence). CDR3 loop: CASSRTGNYGYTF. CDR3 in DNA: TGTGCCAGCAGCCGGACAGGGAACTATGGCTACACCTTC.

The chain joins TRBV7-2 to TRBJ1-3, with a tentative D call TRBD1 (6 bases). Germline V CDR1 and CDR2: SGHTA, FQGNSA. CDR3 length equals 16 residues. V lost 2 bases and J lost 0, with 11 bases in between. CDR3 bases: TGTGCCAGCAGCTTACGGACAGCTCTCTCTGGAAACACCATATATTTT. Amino acids: CASSLRTALSGNTIYF.

The chain has TRBV9 and TRBJ1-5; perhaps TRBD1 as D (5 bases). The CDR3 contains 14 residues. Trimming stripped 3 bases from V and 7 bases from J, with 14 bases between. Germline lookup yields CDR1 SGDLS and CDR2 YYNGEE. CDR3 bases: TGTGCCAGCAGCGCCGGACCAGGGTGGCAGCCCCAGCATTTT. Protein: CASSAGPGWQPQHF.

The rearrangement links TRBV19 to TRBJ1-2; D remains unclear. V gave up 1 base and J gave up 4 bases, with 13 bases separating them. This CDR3 has 15 amino acids. Looked up from germline, CDR1 is LNHDA and CDR2 is SQIVND (reference sequence). CDR3: CASSIGWSLVYGYTF. The CDR3 DNA is TGTGCCAGTAGTATAGGGTGGTCTCTCGTCTATGGCTACACCTTC.

This clone was found once. This chain links TRBV7-2 with TRBJ2-1; D is uncertain. The germline V gene encodes CDR1 SGHTA and CDR2 FQGNSA. V was clipped by 3 bases and J by 0 bases, with 6 bases between them. This CDR3 spans 14 amino acids. CDR3 nucleotides: TGTGCCAGCAGCTTCGCGAGCTCCTACAATGAGCAGTTCTTC. Translation: CASSFASSYNEQFF.

This clone appeared a single time. V is TRBV19 and J is TRBJ1-2; D uncertain. V lost 9 bases to trimming and J lost 4 bases, with 15 bases between them. The CDR3 extends over 13 amino acids. Germline CDR1 reads LNHDA; CDR2 reads SQIVND (reference sequence). The CDR3 DNA follows: TGTGCCAGGAAACTGAAGGGCGGCTATGGCTACACCTTC. Translation gives CARKLKGGYGYTF. Using reference TRBV19 and TRBJ1-2 for the parts outside the CDR3, the full variable domain is DGGITQSPKYLFRKEGQNVTLSCEQNLNHDAMYWYRQDPGQGLRLIYYSQIVNDFQKGDIAEGYSVSREKKESFPLTVTSAQKNPTAFYLCARKLKGGYGYTFGSGTRLTVV.

This clone was picked up one time. The chain employs TRBV29-1 and TRBJ2-3, with D possibly being TRBD2 (5 bases). The germline V gene encodes CDR1 SQVTM and CDR2 ANQGSEA. The CDR3 has 14 residues. Trimming shortened V by 4 bases and J by 4 bases, and 15 bases separated the two germline ends. CDR3 coding DNA: TGCAGCGTTGCCGGGGTAGTCGGCGCAGATACGCAGTATTTT. It is translated as CSVAGVVGADTQYF.